This passage covers 25 T cell receptor beta chains from one sample sequenced in a study of T cells in localized non-small cell lung cancer. TCRdb's copy holds only in-frame clones and misses some; the assay was immunoSEQ multiplex PCR. The sample lists under 25,000 clones, 70% to 90% occurring once. Sequenced material: PBMCs, taken before any cancer treatment. Receptors were obtained from a man aged 40-75 years with stage II squamous cell lung carcinoma.

V usage is TRBV6-5 and J usage is TRBJ2-1, with TRBD2 matching 9 bases. CDR3 length: 14 residues. The junction had 4 bases not matched to a gene; V was cut back by 2 bases and J by 8 bases. CDR1 MNHEY and CDR2 SVGAGI come from the germline V gene. The CDR3: CASSYLAGNDEQFF. The CDR3 nucleotides are TGTGCCAGCAGTTACCTAGCGGGAAACGATGAGCAGTTCTTC.

CDR3 coding DNA: TGTGCCAGCAGCCCACAGGGTGCCTCCTACAATGAGCAGTTCTTC. Translation: CASSPQGASYNEQFF. The V call is TRBV7-8, the J call TRBJ2-1; TRBD1 is a possible D gene (6 bases). This CDR3 has 15 amino acids. Trimming stripped 5 bases from V and 0 bases from J, with 11 bases between. Germline CDR1 SGHVS, CDR2 FQNEAQ.

The chain carries TRBV9 and TRBJ1-3; D unclear. CDR3 size: 16 residues. The V gene lost 0 bases and the J gene lost 0 bases, with 10 bases spanning the gap. Germline V gene data show CDR1 as SGDLS and CDR2 as YYNGEE. CDR3 coding DNA: TGTGCCAGCAGCGTAGGAACCCAGAGCTCTGGAAACACCATATATTTT. Its protein product is CASSVGTQSSGNTIYF.

V gene TRBV10-3 combines with J gene TRBJ1-6; the D is unclear. V was cut by 4 bases and J by 7 bases, with 8 bases left in between. The CDR3 runs to 13 residues. From germline, CDR1 is ENHRY and CDR2 SYGVKD. DNA of the CDR3: TGTGCCATCAGTGGACACCACAATTCACCCCTCCACTTT. As protein: CAISGHHNSPLHF.

This rearrangement joins TRBV7-8 to TRBJ2-7; 7 positions match TRBD1. CDR1 is SGHVS and CDR2 is FQNEAQ in the germline V gene. The CDR3 has 12 residues. Trimming cost V 5 bases and J 4 bases; bases outside gene matches: 2. CDR3 sequence: CASSQTGYEQYF. The CDR3 nucleotides are TGTGCCAGCAGCCAGACAGGGTACGAGCAGTACTTC.

This chain links TRBV6-4 with TRBJ1-6; D ambiguous. Trimming shortened V by 2 bases and J by 5 bases, and 13 bases separated the two germline ends. Germline V CDR1 and CDR2: MRHNA, SNTAGT. CDR3 size: 16 residues. This CDR3 is CASSDRPFGDNSPLHF. For the CDR3, the DNA is TGTGCCAGCAGTGACAGGCCTTTCGGCGATAATTCACCCCTCCACTTT.

The rearrangement uses TRBV5-4 and TRBJ2-5; 9 bases are a match to TRBD2. This CDR3 is built from 14 residues. The trim removed 4 bases at V and 5 bases at J, leaving 6 bases unmatched. In germline, CDR1 is SGHNT, CDR2 YYREEE (reference sequence). As DNA, the CDR3 is TGTGCCAGCAGCGAGCGGGGGGCGGGGGAGACCCAGTACTTC. Translating gives CASSERGAGETQYF. Full variable domain (rest looked up from reference TRBV5-4 and TRBJ2-5): ETGVTQSPTHLIKTRGQQVTLRCSSQSGHNTVSWYQQALGQGPQFIFQYYREEENGRGNFPPRFSGLQFPNYSSELNVNALELDDSALYLCASSERGAGETQYFGPGTRLLVL.

In nucleotides, the CDR3 is TGTGCCAGCTCACCGGAGGGAGGGAATGAGCAGTTCTTC. Protein product: CASSPEGGNEQFF. This chain connects TRBV18 to TRBJ2-1; TRBD2 matches 7 bases. V was clipped by 3 bases and J by 7 bases; unmatched bases: 3. This CDR3 has 13 residues. CDR1 and CDR2 from the germline V gene are KGHSH and LQKENI.

The rearrangement joins TRBV6-1 to TRBJ1-5; no clear D. There are 13 residues in the CDR3. Trimming cost V 2 bases and J 4 bases, with 6 bases left between them. Germline V lookup: CDR1 MNHNS, CDR2 SASEGT. The CDR3 sequence: CASSEIENQPQHF. CDR3 bases: TGTGCCAGCAGTGAAATCGAGAATCAGCCCCAGCATTTT.

The rearrangement joins TRBV10-3 to TRBJ1-2, with TRBD1 matching 8 bases. The CDR3 loop spans 14 amino acids. CDR1 is ENHRY, CDR2 SYGVKD, per germline. The V segment lost 2 bases and the J segment 11 bases; nucleotides outside the gene matches: 10. Written as DNA, the CDR3 is TGTGCCATCAGTGAGGGAACCGGGACAGGCTTATACACCTTC. This sequence encodes CAISEGTGTGLYTF.

The CDR3 reads CASSSSGVGGNTIYF. The CDR3 DNA follows: TGTGCCAGCAGCTCTTCGGGGGTAGGGGGAAACACCATATATTTT. V and J are TRBV7-8 and TRBJ1-3; perhaps TRBD1 as D (5 bases). Per germline, CDR1 SGHVS and CDR2 FQNEAQ. The CDR3 consists of 15 residues. V shed 4 bases and J shed 4 bases, with 14 bases lying between them.

The J gene is TRBJ2-3, the V gene TRBV11-2, with TRBD2 identical over 8 bases. J gave up 0 bases and V 6 bases, and 11 bases lay outside the gene matches. There are 17 residues in the CDR3. Germline CDR1 reads SGHAT; CDR2 reads FQNNGV. CDR3 nucleotides: TGTGCCAGCAGTTCCCTCGCGGGGGGCGGGAGCACAGATACGCAGTATTTT. Translating gives CASSSLAGGGSTDTQYF.

This clone was counted a single time. The V and J genes are TRBV19 and TRBJ2-7; possible D gene TRBD1, 6 bases. V was shortened by 2 bases and J by 5 bases, with 10 bases between the two germline ends. From germline, CDR1 is LNHDA and CDR2 SQIVND (reference sequence). CDR3 size: 13 residues. The CDR3 loop reads CASSISSGDEQYF. The CDR3 DNA sequence: TGTGCCAGTAGTATATCCTCAGGGGACGAGCAGTACTTC.

The V call is TRBV7-2, the J call TRBJ2-5, with 8 bases that match TRBD2. The V gene's germline CDR1 is SGHTA and CDR2 FQGNSA. The CDR3 totals 18 residues. The J segment lost 1 base and the V segment lost 3 bases, leaving 13 bases of the junction unmatched. CDR3 region: CASSFPPGTSGLQETQYF. The CDR3 DNA reads as TGTGCCAGCAGCTTCCCGCCCGGGACTAGTGGGCTCCAAGAGACCCAGTACTTC. Complete variable domain (other parts from reference TRBV7-2 and TRBJ2-5): GAGVSQSPSNKVTEKGKDVELRCDPISGHTALYWYRQSLGQGLEFLIYFQGNSAPDKSGLPSDRFSAERTGGSVSTLTIQRTQQEDSAVYLCASSFPPGTSGLQETQYFGPGTRLLVL.

This rearrangement joins TRBV21-1 to TRBJ2-7; the table assigns TRBD1, which was not confirmed against the DNA. TRBV21-1 is tagged as a pseudogene. This CDR3 is 17 amino acids long. CDR3: CASSKKSMGQGYYEQYF. The CDR3 DNA follows: TGTGCCAGCAGCAAAAAGAGTATGGGACAGGGATACTACGAGCAGTACTTC.

The chain carries TRBV6-5 and TRBJ1-6; D is uncertain. The CDR3 runs 14 residues. CDR1 is MNHEY and CDR2 is SVGAGI in the germline V gene. Trimming stripped 6 bases from V and 9 bases from J, with 15 bases between. The CDR3 loop reads CASRPDGGGSPLHF. The CDR3 DNA reads as TGTGCCAGCAGACCGGACGGCGGAGGTTCACCCCTCCACTTT.

This clone was recorded only once. The rearrangement uses TRBV5-1 and TRBJ1-4; 7 nucleotides align to TRBD1. V trimming: 5 bases; J trimming: 4 bases; junction bases outside the gene matches: 5. Germline CDR1 SGHRS, CDR2 YFSETQ. The CDR3 totals 14 residues. The CDR3: CASRTGTDNEKLFF. As DNA, the CDR3 is TGCGCCAGCAGAACCGGGACAGATAATGAAAAACTGTTTTTT.

This chain links TRBV28 with TRBJ2-7; 9 bases match TRBD2. CDR3 length equals 14 residues. CDR1 is MDHEN and CDR2 is SYDVKM in the germline V gene. The trim removed 6 bases at V and 2 bases at J, leaving 5 bases unmatched. The CDR3 is CASREREVPYEQYF. The CDR3 coding sequence is TGTGCCAGCAGGGAGCGGGAGGTCCCCTACGAGCAGTACTTC. Based on the CDR3 plus reference TRBV28 and TRBJ2-7, the full variable domain is DVKVTQSSRYLVKRTGEKVFLECVQDMDHENMFWYRQDPGLGLRLIYFSYDVKMKEKGDIPEGYSVSREKKERFSLILESASTNQTSMYLCASREREVPYEQYFGPGTRLTVT.

This clone was found once. V is TRBV27 and J is TRBJ2-7, with 8 bases aligning to TRBD1. V lost 4 bases and J lost 6; bases outside the gene matches: 5. Germline lookup yields CDR1 MNHEY and CDR2 SMNVEV (reference sequence). The CDR3 contains 13 residues. The CDR3 sequence is CASSWDRLAEQYF. DNA of the CDR3: TGTGCCAGCAGTTGGGACAGGTTAGCCGAGCAGTACTTC.

This chain uses TRBV5-1 with TRBJ2-7; D gene ambiguous. CDR1 is SGHRS, CDR2 YFSETQ, per germline. The V and J ends lost 4 bases and 5 bases respectively, with 13 bases between them. This CDR3 has 13 residues. The DNA for the CDR3 is TGCGCCAGCAGCACGGACGGAGAAGACGAGCAGTACTTC. Encoded protein: CASSTDGEDEQYF.

This clone has a single count. The V gene is TRBV21-1, the J gene TRBJ2-3; the DNA was not used to check the table's D call, TRBD1. TRBV21-1 is shown as a pseudogene. The CDR3 spans 14 residues. CDR3 residues: CASTPGQGTDTQYF. CDR3 DNA: TGTGCCAGCACCCCGGGACAGGGGACAGATACGCAGTATTTT.

This clone appeared once. The rearrangement uses TRBV7-9 and TRBJ1-1, with D uncertain. CDR3 length: 12 amino acids. The germline V gene encodes CDR1 SEHNR and CDR2 FQNEAQ (reference sequence). V lost 5 bases and J lost 8, with 12 bases in between. CDR3 residues: CASSPEVPEAFF. CDR3 nucleotide sequence: TGTGCCAGCAGCCCGGAAGTGCCCGAAGCTTTCTTT.

The gene calls are TRBV7-2 and TRBJ1-1; TRBD1 matches at 7 bases. The CDR3 has 17 amino acids. Germline CDR1 and CDR2: SGHTA and FQGNSA. The junction had 11 bases not matched to a gene; V was cut back by 4 bases and J by 0 bases. The CDR3 here is CASSSLIGGGMNTEAFF. The CDR3 DNA is TGTGCCAGCAGCTCCCTTATAGGGGGCGGTATGAACACTGAAGCTTTCTTT.

The chain carries TRBV6-5 and TRBJ2-1, with D uncertain. CDR1 and CDR2 (germline): MNHEY, SVGAGI. The CDR3 is made up of 13 amino acids. The V and J ends lost 0 bases and 5 bases respectively, with 5 bases between them. The CDR3 region is CASSYSNNNEQFF. The CDR3 DNA reads TGTGCCAGCAGTTACTCGAACAACAATGAGCAGTTCTTC.

V gene TRBV2 combines with J gene TRBJ1-2; unclear D gene. Germline CDR1 is SNHLY and CDR2 is FYNNEI. V was cut by 1 base and J by 3 bases, with 6 bases left in between. This CDR3 has 13 amino acids. The CDR3 nucleotides read TGTGCCAGCAGTGAAGGACCCTACTATGGCTACACCTTC. Its protein is CASSEGPYYGYTF.